These 10 T cell receptor beta chains were sequenced from one sample in a study of T cell repertoires in cytomegalovirus infection. TCRdb passed the reads through MiXCR, listing each CDR3 protein once. The sample gives around 440,000 distinct CDR3 sequences, 11% of which show up once; 9.5% to 13% is in the top ten. Sequenced input: PBMCs. The source is a human donor in good health (CMV status not recorded). Some clones in this sample may be carry-over from other donors' samples.

V gene TRBV6-6 combines with J gene TRBJ2-2, with 9 bases lining up with TRBD1. Germline assignment: CDR1 MNHNY and CDR2 SVGAGI (reference sequence). The CDR3 runs 16 residues. V trimming: 6 bases; J trimming: 1 base; junction bases outside the gene matches: 6. The CDR3 sequence: CASSVPGQGNTGELFF. The CDR3, as DNA: TGTGCCAGCAGCGTTCCGGGACAGGGGAACACCGGGGAGCTGTTTTTT.

This clonotype occurred many times. In nucleotides, the CDR3 is TGTGCCAGCAGCTCAGAGCAGGGCCAGCCCCAGCATTTT. Translated: CASSSEQGQPQHF. V and J are TRBV7-9 and TRBJ1-5, with a tentative D call TRBD1 (5 bases). Trimming took off 4 bases at V and 7 bases at J, with 11 bases between the two ends. CDR3 size: 13 residues. The germline V gene has CDR1 SEHNR and CDR2 FQNEAQ (reference sequence).

The J gene is TRBJ1-2, the V gene TRBV14; D is unclear. This CDR3 contains 16 residues. Germline V gene lookup returns CDR1 SGHDN and CDR2 FVKESK. Trimming removed 1 base from V and 5 bases from J, with 17 bases in between. The CDR3 here is CASSQGKGIPSYGYTF. For the CDR3, the DNA is TGTGCCAGCAGCCAAGGGAAGGGAATCCCCTCTTATGGCTACACCTTC.

As concerns this clonotype: A much bigger clone sits one base away, suggesting this may be a read error. The chain couples TRBV6-5 to TRBJ2-7; possibly TRBD2 for D (5 bases). The germline V and J ends were trimmed by 9 bases and 6 bases, with 15 bases remaining between them. The CDR3 is made up of 12 amino acids. Germline V gives CDR1 MNHEY, CDR2 SVGAGI. The CDR3 sequence is CASGRSEGEQYF. The CDR3, as DNA: TGTGCCAGTGGCCGTTCCGAGGGCGAGCAGTACTTC.

Concerning this clonotype: A much larger clone lies a single base off, so this may be a read error. V and J are TRBV7-9 and TRBJ2-5; 7 positions agree with TRBD1. V shed 2 bases and J 2 bases; nucleotides not matched to a gene: 5. The CDR3 consists of 15 residues. Germline V gives CDR1 SEHNR, CDR2 FQNEAQ (reference sequence). CDR3 in DNA: TGTGCCAGCAGCTTATGGACAGGACATCAAGAGACCCAGTACTTC. It codes for CASSLWTGHQETQYF. Variable domain in full (rest from reference TRBV7-9 and TRBJ2-5): DTGVSQNPRHKITKRGQNVTFRCDPISEHNRLYWYRQTLGQGPEFLTYFQNEAQLEKSRLLSDRFSAERPKGSFSTLEIQRTEQGDSAMYLCASSLWTGHQETQYFGPGTRLLVL.

This clonotype was picked up many times. This sequence joins TRBV7-8 and TRBJ2-1, with D uncertain. Germline CDR1 and CDR2: SGHVS and FQNEAQ. CDR3 length equals 13 residues. V gave up 1 base and J gave up 10 bases, with 11 bases separating them. The CDR3 coding sequence is TGTGCCAGCAGCTTAGATGGGCCACAGGAGCAGTTCTTC. Encoded protein: CASSLDGPQEQFF.

There are a few counts of this clonotype. V and J are TRBV30 and TRBJ2-5, with D possibly being TRBD2 (5 bases). The CDR3 has 13 residues. V gave up 1 base and J gave up 0 bases, with 6 bases separating them. The germline gives CDR1 GTSNPN, CDR2 SVGIG (reference sequence). The CDR3 protein is CAWSGGYQETQYF. The CDR3 DNA sequence: TGTGCCTGGAGTGGAGGGTACCAAGAGACCCAGTACTTC.

This clonotype was recorded many times. This rearrangement joins TRBV7-3 to TRBJ2-3, with 8 bases identical to TRBD1. Germline V gene sequence: CDR1 SGHTA, CDR2 FQGTGA. The CDR3 covers 15 residues. The V gene end was trimmed by 4 bases and the J gene end by 0 bases; junction bases not matched to a gene: 3. Here the CDR3 DNA reads TGTGCCAGCAGCTCGGACAGGGCTAGCACAGATACGCAGTATTTT. It encodes CASSSDRASTDTQYF.

V gene TRBV19 combines with J gene TRBJ2-7; D may correspond to TRBD1 or TRBD2 (5 bases each). This CDR3 has 15 amino acids. Germline assignment: CDR1 LNHDA and CDR2 SQIVND (reference sequence). Trimming shortened V by 4 bases and J by 2 bases, and 15 bases separated the two germline ends. The CDR3 loop reads CASSTSGTVTYEQYF. CDR3 coding DNA: TGTGCCAGTAGTACCTCCGGGACCGTAACCTACGAGCAGTACTTC.

There are many counts of this clonotype. The chain combines TRBV4-1 with TRBJ1-4; 7 bases line up with TRBD1. With V trimmed by 4 bases and J by 7 bases, 9 bases remained unmatched. There are 15 residues in the CDR3. Per the germline V gene, CDR1 is MGHRA and CDR2 is YSYEKL. The CDR3 nucleotides read TGCGCCAGCAGCCCAGGACAGGCGGGAGCTGAAAAACTGTTTTTT. Its translation is CASSPGQAGAEKLFF.